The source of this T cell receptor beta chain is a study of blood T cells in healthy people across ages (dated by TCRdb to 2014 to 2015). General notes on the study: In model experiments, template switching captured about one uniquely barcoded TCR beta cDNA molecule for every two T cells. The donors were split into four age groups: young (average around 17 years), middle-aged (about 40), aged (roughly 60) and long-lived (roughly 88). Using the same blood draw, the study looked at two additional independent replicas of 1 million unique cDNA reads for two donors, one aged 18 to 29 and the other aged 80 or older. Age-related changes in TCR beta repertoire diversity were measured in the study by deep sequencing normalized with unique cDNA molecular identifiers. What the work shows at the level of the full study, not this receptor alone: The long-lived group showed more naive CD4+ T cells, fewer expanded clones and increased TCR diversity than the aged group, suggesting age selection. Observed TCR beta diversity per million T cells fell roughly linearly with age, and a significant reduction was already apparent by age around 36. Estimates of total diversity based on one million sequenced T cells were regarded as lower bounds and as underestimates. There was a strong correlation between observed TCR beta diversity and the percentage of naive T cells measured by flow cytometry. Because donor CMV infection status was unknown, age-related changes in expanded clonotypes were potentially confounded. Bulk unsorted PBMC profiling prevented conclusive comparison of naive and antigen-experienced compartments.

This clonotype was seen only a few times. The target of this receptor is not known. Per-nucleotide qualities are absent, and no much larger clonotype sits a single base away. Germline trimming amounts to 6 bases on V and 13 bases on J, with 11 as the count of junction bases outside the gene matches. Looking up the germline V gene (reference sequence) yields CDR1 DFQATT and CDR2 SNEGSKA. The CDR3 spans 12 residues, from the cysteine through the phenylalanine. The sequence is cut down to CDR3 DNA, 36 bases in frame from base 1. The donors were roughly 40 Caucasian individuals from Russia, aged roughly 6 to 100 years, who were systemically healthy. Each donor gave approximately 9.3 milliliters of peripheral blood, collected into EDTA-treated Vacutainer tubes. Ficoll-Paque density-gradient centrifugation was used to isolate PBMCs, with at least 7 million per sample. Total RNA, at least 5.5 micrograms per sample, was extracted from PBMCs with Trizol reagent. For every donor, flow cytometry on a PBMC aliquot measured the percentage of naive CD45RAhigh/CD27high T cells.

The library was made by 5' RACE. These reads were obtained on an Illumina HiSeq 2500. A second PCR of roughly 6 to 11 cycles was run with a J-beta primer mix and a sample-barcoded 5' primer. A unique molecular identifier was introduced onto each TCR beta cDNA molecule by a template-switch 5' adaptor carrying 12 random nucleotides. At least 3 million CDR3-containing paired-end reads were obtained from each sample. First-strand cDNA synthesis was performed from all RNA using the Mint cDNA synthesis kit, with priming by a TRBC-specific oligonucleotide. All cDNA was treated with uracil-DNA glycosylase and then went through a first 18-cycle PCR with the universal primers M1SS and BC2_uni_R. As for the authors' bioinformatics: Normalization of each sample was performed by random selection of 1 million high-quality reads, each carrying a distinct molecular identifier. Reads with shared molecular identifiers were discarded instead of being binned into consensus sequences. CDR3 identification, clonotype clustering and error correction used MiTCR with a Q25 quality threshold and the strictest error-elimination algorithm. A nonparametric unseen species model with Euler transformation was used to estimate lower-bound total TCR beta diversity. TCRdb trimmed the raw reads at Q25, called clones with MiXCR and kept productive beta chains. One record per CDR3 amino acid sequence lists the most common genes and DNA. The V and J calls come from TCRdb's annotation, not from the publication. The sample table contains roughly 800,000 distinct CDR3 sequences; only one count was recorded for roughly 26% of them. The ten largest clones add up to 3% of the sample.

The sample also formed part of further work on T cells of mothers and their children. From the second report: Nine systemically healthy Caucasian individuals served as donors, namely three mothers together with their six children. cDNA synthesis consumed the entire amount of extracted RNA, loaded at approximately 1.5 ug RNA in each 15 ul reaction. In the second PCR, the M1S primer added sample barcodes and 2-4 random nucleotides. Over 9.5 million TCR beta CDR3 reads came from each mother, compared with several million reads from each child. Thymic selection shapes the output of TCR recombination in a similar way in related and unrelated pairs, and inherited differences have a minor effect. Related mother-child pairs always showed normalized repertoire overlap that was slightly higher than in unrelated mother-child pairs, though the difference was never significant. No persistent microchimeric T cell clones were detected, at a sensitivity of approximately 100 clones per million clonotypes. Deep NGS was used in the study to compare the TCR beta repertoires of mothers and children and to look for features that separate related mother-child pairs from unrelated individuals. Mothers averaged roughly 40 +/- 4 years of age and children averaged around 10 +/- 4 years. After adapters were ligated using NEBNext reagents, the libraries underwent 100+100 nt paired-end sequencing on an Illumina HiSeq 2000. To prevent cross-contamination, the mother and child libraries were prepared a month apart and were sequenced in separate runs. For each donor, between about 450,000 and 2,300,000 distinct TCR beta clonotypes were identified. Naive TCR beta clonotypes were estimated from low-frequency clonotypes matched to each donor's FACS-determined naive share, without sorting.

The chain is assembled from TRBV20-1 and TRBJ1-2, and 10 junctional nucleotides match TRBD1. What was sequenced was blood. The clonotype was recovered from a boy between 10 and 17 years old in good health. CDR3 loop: CSARGGTGVPTF. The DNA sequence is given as TGCAGTGCCAGGGGGGGGACAGGGGTACCCACCTTC.